These 22 T cell receptor beta chains share one sample of origin, sequenced in a study of graft-versus-host responses after intestinal transplantation (dated by TCRdb to about 2021). Library construction relied on the immunoSEQ multiplex PCR assay. Not all clones reach the TCRdb copy of this immuneACCESS table, which keeps in-frame sequences only. Checked studies attribute under half of the gap to unresolved V genes and leave the rest unexplained. This sample is represented by some 27,000 clones; more than 80% of them were singletons. Jointly, the top ten make up approximately 0.5% of the sample. The specimen comprised PBMCs, sampled 18 days after transplant. These receptors were taken from a human patient who received an intestinal transplant, so some T cells may come from the graft donor.

V is TRBV6-6 and J is TRBJ2-1; TRBD1 matches 7 bases. V shed 7 bases, J shed 4 bases, and the junction held 4 bases outside the gene matches. The germline CDR1 and CDR2 sequences are MNHNY and SVGAGI (reference sequence). The CDR3 sequence is 13 residues long. CDR3 in amino acids: CASTGTDYNEQFF. The CDR3 region has the DNA TGTGCCAGCACCGGGACAGATTACAATGAGCAGTTCTTC.

This sequence joins TRBV30 and TRBJ2-7; 10 bases align to TRBD2. The trim removed 7 bases at V and 1 base at J, leaving 4 bases unmatched. The CDR3 sequence is 13 residues long. Germline V gene data show CDR1 as GTSNPN and CDR2 as SVGIG (reference sequence). The CDR3 bases are TGTGCCTATGGACTAGCGGTTTCCTACGAGCAGTACTTC. This sequence encodes CAYGLAVSYEQYF.

The CDR3 DNA reads TGCGCCAGCAGCTCGGGACTAGGAGAGAACAATGAGCAGTTCTTC. Translation gives CASSSGLGENNEQFF. This chain joins TRBV5-1 and TRBJ2-1, with TRBD2 identical over 8 bases. The CDR3 is 15 residues long. Germline V gene sequence: CDR1 SGHRS, CDR2 YFSETQ. V was clipped by 3 bases and J by 5 bases; unmatched bases: 7.

V is TRBV15 and J is TRBJ2-1, with no clear D. CDR1 is LNHNV and CDR2 is YYDKDF in the germline V gene (reference sequence). The CDR3 contains 16 residues. V lost 5 bases and J 4 bases, leaving 18 bases between the germline ends. CDR3 DNA sequence: TGTGCCACCAGCGGAAGGATCGGGCAGAGGTACAATGAGCAGTTCTTC. This encodes CATSGRIGQRYNEQFF.

This rearrangement joins TRBV11-1 to TRBJ2-3; 7 nucleotides agree with TRBD1. Germline assignment: CDR1 SGHAT and CDR2 FQDESV (reference sequence). Trimming cost V 5 bases and J 5 bases; bases outside gene matches: 7. The CDR3 length is 14 residues. For the CDR3, the DNA is TGTGCCAGCAGCCCCGACAGGGTGGGAGATACGCAGTATTTT. Protein product: CASSPDRVGDTQYF.

CDR3 residues: CASSVGTGGNTIYF. The CDR3 bases are TGTGCCAGCAGTGTGGGGACAGGGGGAAACACCATATATTTT. The V gene is TRBV2, the J gene TRBJ1-3, with 9 bases lining up with TRBD1. The V gene end was trimmed by 4 bases and the J gene end by 4 bases; junction bases not matched to a gene: 2. This CDR3 contains 14 residues. In germline, CDR1 is SNHLY, CDR2 FYNNEI.

This rearrangement joins TRBV6-5 to TRBJ1-5; no reliable D call. Trimming removed 2 bases from V and 4 bases from J, with 6 bases in between. Looked up from germline, CDR1 is MNHEY and CDR2 is SVGAGI. The CDR3 runs to 13 residues. CDR3 nucleotide sequence: TGTGCCAGCAGTTACGACATTAATCAGCCCCAGCATTTT. It translates to CASSYDINQPQHF.

V gene TRBV4-2 combines with J gene TRBJ1-4; tentatively, D is TRBD1 (6 bases). Germline V CDR1 and CDR2: LGHNA, YNFKEQ. V lost 0 bases, J lost 7 bases, and 27 bases lay in between. CDR3 length: 20 amino acids. This CDR3 is CASSQDAIKSPGTPSEKLFF. CDR3 coding DNA: TGTGCCAGCAGCCAAGATGCCATAAAGAGTCCCGGGACACCCTCTGAAAAACTGTTTTTT.

The rearrangement uses TRBV6-1 and TRBJ2-7; D remains ambiguous. V gave up 0 bases and J gave up 2 bases, with 17 bases separating them. CDR3 length: 17 residues. The germline gives CDR1 MNHNS, CDR2 SASEGT. CDR3 amino acids: CASSEAQDDALTYEQYF. The CDR3 nucleotides read TGTGCCAGCAGTGAAGCGCAGGATGACGCGTTGACCTACGAGCAGTACTTC.

The chain joins TRBV9 to TRBJ1-2, with D uncertain. CDR3 length: 14 amino acids. From germline, CDR1 is SGDLS and CDR2 YYNGEE. The germline V and J ends were trimmed by 3 bases and 1 base, with 10 bases remaining between them. Here the CDR3 DNA reads TGTGCCAGCAGCGACACGGGAAGTAACTATGGCTACACCTTC. Amino acids: CASSDTGSNYGYTF.

This clone came up once. The chain combines TRBV6-6 with TRBJ1-6; 7 bases match TRBD1. The CDR3 runs to 15 residues. Looked up from germline, CDR1 is MNHNY and CDR2 is SVGAGI (reference sequence). The V gene end was trimmed by 5 bases and the J gene end by 5 bases; junction bases not matched to a gene: 6. CDR3 coding DNA: TGTGCCAGCAGTACGCAGGGGGTAGATAATTCACCCCTCCACTTT. Its protein product is CASSTQGVDNSPLHF.

CDR3 sequence reads: CASSDPGGPTDTQYF. The CDR3 region has the DNA TGTGCCAGCAGTGATCCGGGGGGCCCTACAGATACGCAGTATTTT. The chain employs TRBV2 and TRBJ2-3; TRBD2 might be the D (7 bases). The germline V and J ends were trimmed by 3 bases and 3 bases, with 13 bases remaining between them. The CDR3 loop spans 15 amino acids. Germline-derived CDR1 and CDR2 are SNHLY and FYNNEI. Full variable domain (missing parts from reference TRBV2 and TRBJ2-3): EPEVTQTPSHQVTQMGQEVILRCVPISNHLYFYWYRQILGQKVEFLVSFYNNEISEKSEIFDDQFSVERPDGSNFTLKIRSTKLEDSAMYFCASSDPGGPTDTQYFGPGTRLTVL.

The chain carries TRBV7-2 and TRBJ2-7; a weak D match, TRBD1 (5 bases). The V end was cut by 2 bases, the J end by 6 bases, with 17 bases between. The CDR3 loop spans 15 amino acids. The germline gives CDR1 SGHTA, CDR2 FQGNSA. CDR3 in DNA: TGTGCCAGCAGCTTACCCCAGGGTGGGGTCGGCGAGCAGTACTTC. Its translation is CASSLPQGGVGEQYF.

V usage is TRBV9 and J usage is TRBJ2-2, with unresolved D. The germline gives CDR1 SGDLS, CDR2 YYNGEE. Between the trimmed V and J ends, which lost 3 bases and 5 bases, there was a span of 2 bases. The CDR3 is 11 amino acids. The DNA of the CDR3 is TGTGCCAGCAGCGGGACCGGGGAGCTGTTTTTT. It specifies CASSGTGELFF.

The rearrangement joins TRBV6-1 to TRBJ2-5; 9 nucleotides align to TRBD1. The CDR3 spans 15 residues. Germline CDR1 MNHNS, CDR2 SASEGT. V shed 0 bases and J 1 base; nucleotides not matched to a gene: 0. CDR3 sequence reads: CASSEADRGQETQYF. The CDR3 DNA sequence: TGTGCCAGCAGTGAAGCGGACAGGGGCCAAGAGACCCAGTACTTC.

This sequence joins TRBV7-8 and TRBJ2-7; D perhaps matches TRBD2 (5 bases). Germline V gene sequence: CDR1 SGHVS, CDR2 FQNEAQ. V was pared by 3 bases and J by 4 bases, with 10 bases between. The CDR3 is made up of 13 amino acids. CDR3 nucleotide sequence: TGTGCCAGCAGCTTGGAGGTGGGGTACGAGCAGTACTTC. Translated: CASSLEVGYEQYF. Supplemented by reference TRBV7-8 and TRBJ2-7, the full variable domain reads GAGVSQSPRYKVAKRGQDVALRCDPISGHVSLFWYQQALGQGPEFLTYFQNEAQLDKSGLPSDRFFAERPEGSVSTLKIQRTQQEDSAVYLCASSLEVGYEQYFGPGTRLTVT.

The V call is TRBV11-1, the J call TRBJ2-3; maybe TRBD1 (6 bases). Germline values: CDR1 SGHAT, CDR2 FQDESV (reference sequence). With 3 bases removed from V and 0 bases from J, the gap between germline ends came to 7 bases. The CDR3 has 14 amino acids. Here the CDR3 DNA reads TGTGCCAGCAGCTTCAGGGGCAGCACAGATACGCAGTATTTT. Translation: CASSFRGSTDTQYF.

V is TRBV6-5 and J is TRBJ2-3; D unresolved. Trimming stripped 4 bases from V and 3 bases from J, with 5 bases between. CDR1 is MNHEY, CDR2 SVGAGI, per germline. The CDR3 spans 12 residues. The CDR3 DNA is TGTGCCAGCAGTTTGGGTACAGATACGCAGTATTTT. Protein product: CASSLGTDTQYF.

The rearrangement uses TRBV6-1 and TRBJ2-5, with TRBD2 matching 11 bases. Germline loops: CDR1 MNHNS, CDR2 SASEGT. Losses at the gene ends were 8 bases for V and 1 base for J; bases not matched to a gene: 6. The CDR3 loop spans 15 amino acids. CDR3 in amino acids: CASRRGTSGQETQYF. The CDR3 region has the DNA TGTGCCAGCCGGCGTGGGACTAGCGGCCAAGAGACCCAGTACTTC.

The rearrangement links TRBV13 to TRBJ1-1; D uncertain. CDR1 and CDR2 from the germline V gene are PRHDT and FYEKMQ (reference sequence). This CDR3 region has 14 residues. The germline V and J ends were trimmed by 1 base and 0 bases, with 6 bases remaining between them. CDR3 DNA sequence: TGTGCCAGCAGCTTAGCGATAATGAACACTGAAGCTTTCTTT. It specifies CASSLAIMNTEAFF.

The rearrangement links TRBV5-1 to TRBJ2-1; 8 nucleotides agree with TRBD2. The CDR3 loop spans 15 amino acids. Per germline, CDR1 SGHRS and CDR2 YFSETQ. The trim removed 4 bases at V and 4 bases at J, leaving 7 bases unmatched. The CDR3: CASSPGGGPYNEQFF. The CDR3 DNA sequence: TGCGCCAGCAGCCCCGGGGGGGGGCCGTACAATGAGCAGTTCTTC.

The V gene is TRBV4-1, the J gene TRBJ1-6; D gene ambiguous. The CDR3 contains 13 residues. Germline CDR1 MGHRA, CDR2 YSYEKL. With 4 bases removed from V and 8 bases from J, the gap between germline ends came to 9 bases. CDR3 bases: TGCGCCAGCAGCCCCCTATTTGATTCACCCCTCCACTTT. Amino acid sequence: CASSPLFDSPLHF.